Shown below are 20 T cell receptor beta chains from a single sample sequenced in a study of T cells in Graves' hyperthyroidism and ophthalmopathy (dated by TCRdb to the late 2010s). Library generation was performed with multiplex PCR. Reads for this sample came from an Illumina HiSeq 2000. TCR beta CDR3 regions were amplified from RNA transcripts. The first round of RT-PCR for the TCR CDR3 was performed with the HTBI primer set and the Qiagen OneStep RT-PCR kit. TCRdb trimmed the raw reads at Q25, called clones with MiXCR and kept productive beta chains. Rows are combined by CDR3 protein, so each entry shows the most common genes and DNA. The sample table contains about 560,000 distinct CDR3 sequences; only one count was recorded for around 15% of them. The ten largest clones add up to roughly 18% of the sample. The sample was blood. All receptors derive from a woman between 18 and 30 years old with Graves' hyperthyroidism.

The table lists this clonotype with many counts. V and J are TRBV5-1 and TRBJ2-1, with 12 bases identical to TRBD2. The CDR3 is 14 amino acids. Germline CDR1 is SGHRS and CDR2 is YFSETQ. Unmatched junction bases numbered 1, after V lost 0 bases and J lost 9 bases. This CDR3 is CASSLVLAGGEQFF. The CDR3 DNA sequence: TGCGCCAGCAGCTTGGTACTAGCGGGGGGTGAGCAGTTCTTC. The variable domain in full, with the rest retrieved from reference TRBV5-1 and TRBJ2-1, is KAGVTQTPRYLIKTRGQQVTLSCSPISGHRSVSWYQQTPGQGLQFLFEYFSETQRNKGNFPGRFSGRQFSNSRSEMNVSTLELGDSALYLCASSLVLAGGEQFFGPGTRLTVL.

This chain connects TRBV6-1 to TRBJ2-5; D gene uncertain. Germline V gene lookup returns CDR1 MNHNS and CDR2 SASEGT. The V end lost 2 bases, the J end lost 8 bases, and 12 bases lay between the germline ends. This CDR3 has 13 residues. CDR3 in amino acids: CASSEPPPLTQYF. The CDR3 region has the DNA TGTGCCAGCAGTGAACCCCCACCCCTCACCCAGTACTTC.

This clonotype was counted only a few times. V gene TRBV29-1 combines with J gene TRBJ2-5; TRBD2 matches 8 bases. After removal of 6 bases from V and 5 bases from J, the junction contained 8 bases not matched to a gene. The CDR3 runs to 13 residues. CDR1 and CDR2 from the germline V gene are SQVTM and ANQGSEA. Written as DNA, the CDR3 is TGCAGCGTCCTCGGGACTAGTGTCGAGACCCAGTACTTC. This translates into CSVLGTSVETQYF.

This clonotype was seen many times. The chain recombines TRBV2 with TRBJ1-2, with 8 bases aligning to TRBD1. Germline V gene sequence: CDR1 SNHLY, CDR2 FYNNEI. The CDR3 contains 15 residues. V gave up 11 bases and J gave up 5 bases; unmatched junction bases: 16. Here the CDR3 DNA reads TGTGCCGGGAGAGGACAGGGTCAGGAACTATATGGCTACACCTTC. It yields the protein CAGRGQGQELYGYTF.

The chain is built from TRBV28 and TRBJ2-2, with D perhaps matching TRBD2 (6 bases). The CDR3 consists of 15 residues. V lost 8 bases, J lost 9 bases, and 22 bases lay in between. The germline CDR1 and CDR2 sequences are MDHEN and SYDVKM. CDR3 DNA: TGTGCCAGCGCCGAAGCTGGGGGACTCCACAGGGAGCTGTTTTTT. Its translation is CASAEAGGLHRELFF.

The DNA for the CDR3 is TGTGCCAGCACCCCGGTGGGCAGGGGTTTTACGGGATACAATGAGCAGTTCTTC. Its protein is CASTPVGRGFTGYNEQFF. The chain carries TRBV5-6 and TRBJ2-1, with TRBD1 as a possible D gene (6 bases). The CDR3 loop spans 18 amino acids. V lost 6 bases and J 4 bases, leaving 26 bases between the germline ends. Germline assignment: CDR1 SGHDT and CDR2 YYEEEE.

This clonotype has at least ten counts. The V gene is TRBV7-2, the J gene TRBJ2-7; TRBD1 or TRBD2 may be the D gene (6 bases each). This CDR3 contains 15 residues. The germline gives CDR1 SGHTA, CDR2 FQGNSA. V was cut by 5 bases and J by 2 bases, with 16 bases left in between. CDR3: CASSPRRGLTYEQYF. The CDR3 DNA is TGTGCCAGCAGCCCCCGACGGGGGCTTACCTACGAGCAGTACTTC. The full variable domain, with the rest looked up from reference TRBV7-2 and TRBJ2-7, is GAGVSQSPSNKVTEKGKDVELRCDPISGHTALYWYRQSLGQGLEFLIYFQGNSAPDKSGLPSDRFSAERTGGSVSTLTIQRTQQEDSAVYLCASSPRRGLTYEQYFGPGTRLTVT.

V and J are TRBV19 and TRBJ2-3; the match to TRBD1 covers 10 bases. The CDR3 spans 17 residues. V shed 5 bases and J 2 bases; nucleotides not matched to a gene: 10. CDR1 is LNHDA and CDR2 is SQIVND in the germline V gene (reference sequence). This chain's CDR3 is CASSYLPGTGVTDTQYF. DNA of the CDR3: TGTGCCAGTAGTTACCTCCCTGGGACAGGGGTCACAGATACGCAGTATTTT. Drawing the rest from reference TRBV19 and TRBJ2-3, the complete variable domain is DGGITQSPKYLFRKEGQNVTLSCEQNLNHDAMYWYRQDPGQGLRLIYYSQIVNDFQKGDIAEGYSVSREKKESFPLTVTSAQKNPTAFYLCASSYLPGTGVTDTQYFGPGTRLTVL.

The chain uses TRBV12-3 or TRBV12-4 and TRBJ1-2, with D unresolved. The CDR3 has 15 amino acids. The V end lost 2 bases, the J end lost 8 bases, and 18 bases lay between the germline ends. The CDR3: CASSLLAGPGGGYTF. For the CDR3, the DNA is TGTGCCAGCAGTTTACTCGCCGGGCCTGGTGGGGGCTACACCTTC.

This clonotype was counted a few times. The gene calls are TRBV30 and TRBJ1-5, with 8 nucleotides matching TRBD1. The V gene end was trimmed by 3 bases and the J gene end by 2 bases; junction bases not matched to a gene: 12. The length of the CDR3 is 17 residues. CDR1 GTSNPN and CDR2 SVGIG come from the germline V gene (reference sequence). The CDR3, as DNA: TGTGCCTGGAGCGCGCCCGTAGGGACAGGCGGCAATCAGCCCCAGCATTTT. Translation gives CAWSAPVGTGGNQPQHF.

This clonotype was observed at least ten times. The chain joins TRBV12-3 or TRBV12-4 to TRBJ2-5; 14 bases line up with TRBD2. V gave up 3 bases and J gave up 2 bases; unmatched junction bases: 11. This CDR3 has 19 amino acids. CDR3 bases: TGTGCCAGCAGTTTCTCGTTTGGGACTAGCGGGAGTGTGCAAGAGACCCAGTACTTC. Translating it yields CASSFSFGTSGSVQETQYF.

This clonotype was observed a handful of times. Here the CDR3 reads CASSLRPGQGGNTIYF. In nucleotides, the CDR3 is TGTGCCAGCAGCTTACGTCCGGGACAGGGTGGAAACACCATATATTTT. The chain links TRBV7-2 to TRBJ1-3; 9 bases line up with TRBD1. V was clipped by 2 bases and J by 3 bases; unmatched bases: 5. Germline V gene lookup returns CDR1 SGHTA and CDR2 FQGNSA. The CDR3 has 16 residues.

The count of this clonotype is one. V gene TRBV6-5 combines with J gene TRBJ2-3; D is unresolved. Trimming removed 4 bases at V and 4 bases at J, with 15 bases between. The length of the CDR3 is 15 residues. Germline-derived CDR1 and CDR2 are MNHEY and SVGAGI. The CDR3 protein is CASSSPMGASDTQYF. In nucleotides, the CDR3 is TGTGCCAGCAGTTCCCCAATGGGTGCGTCAGATACGCAGTATTTT.

The chain employs TRBV27 and TRBJ2-7; D remains ambiguous. Trimming left V 10 bases short and J 3 bases short, with 19 bases between. Germline loops: CDR1 MNHEY, CDR2 SMNVEV (reference sequence). The CDR3 covers 14 residues. The CDR3 sequence is CATTKGSAYYEQYF. The CDR3 DNA reads as TGTGCCACTACAAAGGGCAGTGCGTACTACGAGCAGTACTTC.

This clonotype was counted ten times or more. The CDR3 reads CASSRGTSGETQYF. The CDR3 DNA sequence: TGCGCCAGCAGTAGGGGGACCTCGGGGGAGACCCAGTACTTC. This rearrangement joins TRBV5-1 to TRBJ2-5; D may be TRBD1 (6 bases). Deletions cut 5 bases from V and 5 bases from J, with 16 bases between. CDR1 and CDR2 (germline): SGHRS, YFSETQ. The CDR3 is made up of 14 amino acids.

This clonotype was counted at least ten times. The chain joins TRBV6-1 to TRBJ1-1; TRBD1 aligns across 7 bases. V lost 6 bases and J lost 0; bases outside the gene matches: 13. Per the germline V gene, CDR1 is MNHNS and CDR2 is SASEGT. This CDR3 is 17 amino acids long. The CDR3 region has the DNA TGTGCCAGCAGGGAAACTCTGACAGGGAAGTTGAACACTGAAGCTTTCTTT. Translation gives CASRETLTGKLNTEAFF.

This clonotype was seen more than once but under ten times. Here the CDR3 omits its conserved ending phenylalanine or tryptophan, so a read error is the likely source. The rearrangement joins TRBV12-3 or TRBV12-4 to TRBJ2-3; the D is unclear. The ends were cut back, 5 bases at V and 3 bases at J, with 24 bases in the middle. The length of the CDR3 is 18 residues. The CDR3 DNA sequence: TGTGCCAGCAGTCCTCGACTGACGAAGACCCTCACTACAGATACGCAGTATTCT. Amino acid sequence: CASSPRLTKTLTTDTQYS.

In this sample, this clonotype turned up many times. The rearrangement links TRBV2 to TRBJ2-7, with 11 bases fitting TRBD2. The CDR3 has 15 residues. Germline V lookup: CDR1 SNHLY, CDR2 FYNNEI. V trimming: 6 bases; J trimming: 0 bases; junction bases outside the gene matches: 4. The CDR3 DNA reads as TGTGCCAGCAGAAAACTAGCGGGGGACTCCTACGAGCAGTACTTC. This gives the protein CASRKLAGDSYEQYF.

In this sample, this clonotype turned up a few times. A much larger clone sits a single nucleotide away, making a read error possible. V gene TRBV4-2 combines with J gene TRBJ2-3; D not certain. This CDR3 spans 18 amino acids. The germline V gene has CDR1 LGHNA and CDR2 YNFKEQ. DNA of the CDR3: TGTGCCAGCGGCCAAGATGGGGTCACCATAAGGCCTACAGATACGCAGTATTTT. The encoded protein is CASGQDGVTIRPTDTQYF.

The sample holds many counts of this clonotype. The V call is TRBV20-1, the J call TRBJ2-2, with TRBD1 matching 8 bases. The CDR3 spans 14 residues. V shed 6 bases, J shed 5 bases, and the junction held 8 bases outside the gene matches. Looked up from germline, CDR1 is DFQATT and CDR2 is SNEGSKA (reference sequence). CDR3 in DNA: TGCAGTGCCATACAGGACAGGGCAACCGGGGAGCTGTTTTTT. It yields the protein CSAIQDRATGELFF.